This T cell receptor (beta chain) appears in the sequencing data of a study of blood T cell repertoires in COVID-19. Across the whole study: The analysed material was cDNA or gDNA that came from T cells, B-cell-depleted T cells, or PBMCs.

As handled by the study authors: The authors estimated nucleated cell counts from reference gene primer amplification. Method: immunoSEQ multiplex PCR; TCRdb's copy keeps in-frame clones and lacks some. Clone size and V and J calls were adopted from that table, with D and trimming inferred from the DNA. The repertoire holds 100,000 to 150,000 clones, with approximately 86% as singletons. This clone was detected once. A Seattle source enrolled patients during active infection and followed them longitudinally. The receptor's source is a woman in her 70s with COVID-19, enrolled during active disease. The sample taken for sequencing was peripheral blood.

This CDR3 reads CAWSMRQGNTEAFF. CDR3 sequence (DNA): TGTGCCTGGAGTATGAGACAGGGGAACACTGAAGCTTTCTTT. The rearrangement uses TRBV30 and TRBJ1-1, with 7 bases that match TRBD1. The CDR3 consists of 14 residues. Germline CDR1 is GTSNPN and CDR2 is SVGIG (reference sequence). The trim removed 2 bases at V and 1 base at J, leaving 4 bases unmatched.